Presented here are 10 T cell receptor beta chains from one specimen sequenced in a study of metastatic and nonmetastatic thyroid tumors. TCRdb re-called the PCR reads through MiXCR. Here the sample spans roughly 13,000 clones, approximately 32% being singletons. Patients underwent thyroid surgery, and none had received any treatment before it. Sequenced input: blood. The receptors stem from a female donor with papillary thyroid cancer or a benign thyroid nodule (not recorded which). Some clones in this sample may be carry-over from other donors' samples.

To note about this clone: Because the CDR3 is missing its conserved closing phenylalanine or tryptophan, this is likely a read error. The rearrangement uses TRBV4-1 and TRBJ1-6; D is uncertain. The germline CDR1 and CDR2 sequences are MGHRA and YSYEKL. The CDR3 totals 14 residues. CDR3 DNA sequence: TGCGCCAGCAGACAAGATACAACTGATTCACCCCTCCACTCT. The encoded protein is CASRQDTTDSPLHS.

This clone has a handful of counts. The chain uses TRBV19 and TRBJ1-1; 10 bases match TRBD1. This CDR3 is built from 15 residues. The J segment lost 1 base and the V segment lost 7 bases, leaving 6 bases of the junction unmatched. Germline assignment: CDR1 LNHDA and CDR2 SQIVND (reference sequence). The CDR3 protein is CASTDRGRWNTEAFF. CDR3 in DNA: TGTGCCAGTACCGACAGGGGGCGTTGGAACACTGAAGCTTTCTTT. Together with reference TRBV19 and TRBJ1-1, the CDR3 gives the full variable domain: DGGITQSPKYLFRKEGQNVTLSCEQNLNHDAMYWYRQDPGQGLRLIYYSQIVNDFQKGDIAEGYSVSREKKESFPLTVTSAQKNPTAFYLCASTDRGRWNTEAFFGQGTRLTVV.

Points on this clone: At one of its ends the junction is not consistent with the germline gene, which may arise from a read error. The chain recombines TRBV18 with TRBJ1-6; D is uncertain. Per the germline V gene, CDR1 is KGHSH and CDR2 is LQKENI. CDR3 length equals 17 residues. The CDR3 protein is CTSSPVAQSSYNSPLHF. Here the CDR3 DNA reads TGTACCAGCTCACCAGTGGCACAAAGCTCCTATAATTCACCCCTCCACTTC.

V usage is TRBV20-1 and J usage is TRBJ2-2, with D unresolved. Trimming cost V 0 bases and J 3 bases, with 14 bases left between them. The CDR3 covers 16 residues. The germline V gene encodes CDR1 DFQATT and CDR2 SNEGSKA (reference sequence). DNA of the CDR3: TGCAGTGCTAGAGATAGTCTAGTCGGGCACACCGGGGAGCTGTTTTTT. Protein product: CSARDSLVGHTGELFF.

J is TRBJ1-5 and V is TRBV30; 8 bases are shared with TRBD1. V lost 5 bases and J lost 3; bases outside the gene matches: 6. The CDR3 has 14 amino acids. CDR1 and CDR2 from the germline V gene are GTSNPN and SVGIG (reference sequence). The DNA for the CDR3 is TGTGCCTGGGGACCGGGACAGGACAATCAGCCCCAGCATTTT. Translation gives CAWGPGQDNQPQHF.

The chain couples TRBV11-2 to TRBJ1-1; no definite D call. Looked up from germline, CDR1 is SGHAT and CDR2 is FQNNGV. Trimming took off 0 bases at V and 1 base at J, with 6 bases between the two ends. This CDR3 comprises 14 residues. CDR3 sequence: CASSLDWANTEAFF. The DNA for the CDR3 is TGTGCCAGCAGCTTAGATTGGGCGAACACTGAAGCTTTCTTT.

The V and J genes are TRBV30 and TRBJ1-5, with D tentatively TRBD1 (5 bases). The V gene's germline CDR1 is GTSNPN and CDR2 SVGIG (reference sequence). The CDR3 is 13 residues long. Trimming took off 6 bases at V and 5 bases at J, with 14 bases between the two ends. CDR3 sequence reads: CACSGPRHQPQHF. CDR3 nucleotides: TGTGCCTGCTCGGGACCGCGACATCAGCCCCAGCATTTT.

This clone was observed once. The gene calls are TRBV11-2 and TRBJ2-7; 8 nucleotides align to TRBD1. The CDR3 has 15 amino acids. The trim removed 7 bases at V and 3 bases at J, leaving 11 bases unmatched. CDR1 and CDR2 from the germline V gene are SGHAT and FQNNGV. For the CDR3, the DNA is TGTGCCAGCATCTTCCTACCGGGACAGGTCTACGAGCAGTACTTC. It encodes CASIFLPGQVYEQYF.

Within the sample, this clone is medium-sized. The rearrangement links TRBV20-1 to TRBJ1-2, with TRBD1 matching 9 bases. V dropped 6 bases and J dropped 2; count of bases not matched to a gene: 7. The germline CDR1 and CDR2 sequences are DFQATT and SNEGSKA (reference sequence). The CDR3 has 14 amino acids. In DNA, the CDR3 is TGCAGTGCACCTCGGACAGGGGAGAACTATGGCTACACCTTC. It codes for CSAPRTGENYGYTF.

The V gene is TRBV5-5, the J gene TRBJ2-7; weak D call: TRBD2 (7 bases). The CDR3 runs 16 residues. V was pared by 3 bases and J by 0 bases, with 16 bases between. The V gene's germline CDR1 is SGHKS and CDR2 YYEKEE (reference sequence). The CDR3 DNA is TGTGCCAGCAGCTGGGGGGGCGACCTAAGCTCCTACGAGCAGTACTTC. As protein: CASSWGGDLSSYEQYF.